The 10 T cell receptor beta chains given below trace back to one sample, sequenced in a study of cytomegalovirus exposure and HLA in healthy donors (dated by TCRdb to the late 2010s). Library preparation was by the immunoSEQ multiplex PCR assay. The multiplex PCR relied on a mix of 60 forward primers for TCR Vbeta segments and 13 reverse primers for TCR Jbeta segments. Not all clones reach the TCRdb copy of this immuneACCESS table, which keeps in-frame sequences only. Checked studies attribute under half of the gap to unresolved V genes and leave the rest unexplained. The sample table records over 100,000 clones; roughly 80% of these occur just once. About a fifth of the sample comes from the top ten. Material for sequencing was PBMCs. These receptors came from a man aged 25 to 40 in good health and CMV-seropositive.

V usage is TRBV5-1 and J usage is TRBJ2-2, with 7 bases that match TRBD1. V lost 2 bases, J lost 4 bases, and 2 bases stayed unmatched. Germline assignment: CDR1 SGHRS and CDR2 YFSETQ. This CDR3 has 14 residues. This CDR3 reads CASSFTGVTGELFF. The CDR3 coding sequence is TGCGCCAGCAGCTTTACAGGGGTCACCGGGGAGCTGTTTTTT.

This rearrangement joins TRBV11-2 to TRBJ2-1; D may be TRBD1 (6 bases). The germline V gene encodes CDR1 SGHAT and CDR2 FQNNGV. With 5 bases removed from V and 11 bases from J, the gap between germline ends came to 13 bases. The CDR3 has 12 amino acids. The CDR3 is CASSPDRTKQFF. CDR3 DNA sequence: TGTGCCAGCAGCCCCGACAGGACGAAGCAGTTCTTC.

The sample holds one count of this clone. The chain carries TRBV4-2 and TRBJ1-1; D is perhaps TRBD1 (6 bases). Germline-derived CDR1 and CDR2 are LGHNA and YNFKEQ. V was pared by 0 bases and J by 4 bases, with 18 bases between. The CDR3 runs 17 residues. Here the CDR3 reads CASSQDMAGVRATEAFF. CDR3 coding DNA: TGTGCCAGCAGCCAAGATATGGCAGGGGTTAGGGCCACTGAAGCTTTCTTT.

The chain uses TRBV5-1 and TRBJ2-1, with 9 bases aligning to TRBD2. V was pared by 0 bases and J by 9 bases, with 4 bases of the junction left unmatched. Germline CDR1 reads SGHRS; CDR2 reads YFSETQ. There are 14 residues in the CDR3. The CDR3 loop reads CASSLAGTSSEQFF. CDR3 in DNA: TGCGCCAGCAGCTTGGCCGGGACTAGCTCTGAGCAGTTCTTC.

The chain joins TRBV6-4 to TRBJ1-4; D is ambiguous. Germline values: CDR1 MRHNA, CDR2 SNTAGT. The V end was cut by 4 bases, the J end by 1 base, with 16 bases between. The CDR3 is 17 residues long. CDR3 nucleotide sequence: TGTGCCAGCAGTGCCGAGGGAAGTAGGCGAACTAATGAAAAACTGTTTTTT. Its translation is CASSAEGSRRTNEKLFF.

The V and J genes are TRBV10-3 and TRBJ1-1, with TRBD1 as a possible D gene (5 bases). V was trimmed by 8 bases and J by 1 base, leaving 20 bases between them. CDR1 and CDR2 from the germline V gene are ENHRY and SYGVKD. The CDR3 runs 16 residues. The CDR3 sequence: CAISLNVGGSNTEAFF. As DNA, the CDR3 is TGTGCCATCTCCCTCAATGTCGGGGGATCGAACACTGAAGCTTTCTTT.

The J gene is TRBJ2-1, the V gene TRBV9, with 8 bases lining up with TRBD1. Germline CDR1 and CDR2: SGDLS and YYNGEE. The V gene end was trimmed by 3 bases and the J gene end by 0 bases; junction bases not matched to a gene: 2. The CDR3 is 15 amino acids. As DNA, the CDR3 is TGTGCCAGCAGCGGGACAGGGAGCTCCTACAATGAGCAGTTCTTC. Translation: CASSGTGSSYNEQFF.

The chain is built from TRBV13 and TRBJ2-7; D unresolved. In germline, CDR1 is PRHDT, CDR2 FYEKMQ (reference sequence). V dropped 2 bases and J dropped 2 bases, with 10 bases sitting between them. The CDR3 has 14 amino acids. CDR3 protein: CASSLFGSTYEQYF. Written as DNA, the CDR3 is TGTGCCAGCAGCTTATTTGGTAGTACCTACGAGCAGTACTTC.

The rearrangement uses TRBV11-2 and TRBJ2-7, with 8 bases lining up with TRBD1. Trimming cost V 1 base and J 3 bases; bases outside gene matches: 5. The length of the CDR3 is 15 residues. The germline V gene encodes CDR1 SGHAT and CDR2 FQNNGV. The CDR3: CASSLGQGPYYEQYV. DNA of the CDR3: TGTGCCAGCAGCTTAGGACAGGGGCCCTACTACGAGCAGTACGTC.

The V gene is TRBV5-1, the J gene TRBJ1-1; the D is unclear. The ends were cut back, 4 bases at V and 1 base at J, with 14 bases in the middle. The CDR3 covers 15 residues. CDR1 and CDR2 (germline): SGHRS, YFSETQ. Here the CDR3 reads CASSGEGGRNTEAFF. In DNA form, the CDR3 reads TGCGCCAGCAGCGGGGAGGGAGGGAGGAACACTGAAGCTTTCTTT. Together with reference TRBV5-1 and TRBJ1-1, the CDR3 gives the full variable domain: KAGVTQTPRYLIKTRGQQVTLSCSPISGHRSVSWYQQTPGQGLQFLFEYFSETQRNKGNFPGRFSGRQFSNSRSEMNVSTLELGDSALYLCASSGEGGRNTEAFFGQGTRLTVV.